The present TCR beta chain was sequenced within a study of shared clonotypes between healthy human individuals. Generated by immunoSEQ multiplex PCR, the TCRdb table keeps only in-frame clones and is missing some. In the table there are approximately 2.3 million clones, over 90% of which are singletons. This clone was found a few times. Sequenced input: naive CD4+ T cells from PBMCs. Subset specified: CD45RA+ positively selected. The clonotype comes from a man aged 18 to 29 in good health. Some clones in this sample may be carry-over from other donors' samples.

The CDR3 coding sequence is TGTGCCAGCAGCTGGTCTCGGGACACTGAAGCTTTCTTT. It translates to CASSWSRDTEAFF. This chain joins TRBV7-3 and TRBJ1-1; D not resolved. The CDR3 runs 13 residues. Per the germline V gene, CDR1 is SGHTA and CDR2 is FQGTGA. Trimming shortened V by 4 bases and J by 3 bases, and 9 bases separated the two germline ends.